This record looks at one TCR beta chain sequence and its context. The target of this receptor is not known. No base quality values were provided; no much bigger clone lies one nucleotide off. The source of the sample is a study of T cells in Graves' hyperthyroidism and ophthalmopathy (dated by TCRdb to about 2019). For context, the study as a whole: Peripheral blood samples were taken at the time of initial diagnosis, prior to any treatment. For training and testing, the roughly 100 patients in the discovery cohort were randomly divided in a 7:3 ratio. In addition, the study compared T-cell repertoires in thyroid tissue and in blood from about 6 Graves' hyperthyroidism patients. After sampling, hyperthyroidism patients received methimazole starting at 30 mg daily, and ophthalmopathy patients received high-dose intravenous methylprednisolone. According to the paper, TCR Vbeta CDR3 sequencing was carried out on about 140 peripheral blood samples, which came from 40 to 45 ophthalmopathy, under 80 hyperthyroidism and 17 progressor patients. To identify distinguishing TCR V-J signatures, a discovery cohort of about 100 patients was used, comprising 43 with Graves' ophthalmopathy and around 60 with stable Graves' hyperthyroidism. Prospective prediction of ophthalmopathy was tested in an independent validation cohort consisting of roughly 20 hyperthyroidism patients and approximately 16 patients who later progressed to ophthalmopathy.

Results and caveats for the whole study, not just this receptor: Most expanded thyroid clonotypes (frequency above 0.001) were also detected in blood, a finding suggesting that blood repertoires may reflect thyroid immune responses. No statistical method was used to fix the sample size in advance, and group allocation was not hidden from the investigators. In validation, progression to ophthalmopathy was predicted by the model with about 70% sensitivity and 72.22% specificity, a median of around 6.5 months before onset. In cross-validation, a model built on a 13 V-J signature told ophthalmopathy apart from stable hyperthyroidism with approximately 91% sensitivity and roughly 81% specificity, and in testing the same model reached 80%/75%.

Graves' hyperthyroidism was defined as stable when no progression to ophthalmopathy occurred over 18 months of follow-up. The hyperthyroidism patients were between 18 and 65 years old and newly diagnosed, with a disease duration of less than 2 months. Exclusion was applied to patients with uncontrolled infections, other autoimmune diseases, pregnancy or lactation. Diagnoses were based on clinical symptoms, serum thyroxine and TRAb, thyroid ultrasound and orbital computed tomography. Ficoll-Paque density gradient centrifugation was used to isolate PBMCs from around 9.1 ml of fresh peripheral blood. Total RNA was extracted using Trizol reagent, and RNA quality was assessed on an Agilent 2100 Bioanalyzer. The TCR beta CDR3 regions were amplified from the RNA transcripts. For the first round of RT-PCR on the TCR CDR3, the HTBI primer set was used together with the Qiagen OneStep RT-PCR kit. The libraries were constructed in a second round of multiplex PCR and then size-selected and purified. Sequencing of the libraries was done on an Illumina HiSeq2000 using paired-end 100 bp reads. Concerning the study's data processing: SOAPnuke was used to process the raw data, with reads discarded if the reads contained adapters or uncalled bases, had a mean Phred below 15, or lacked an exact constant-primer or identifier match. COPE v1.2.5 was used to merge high-quality paired reads, and clonotypes were defined as unique nucleotide sequences. Clonotypes were aligned to IMGT TRBV, TRBD and TRBJ reference segments using MiTCR v1.1. The analysis was restricted to V-J combinations with a frequency above 0.0001, which together covered just over 98% of the repertoires. A TCS score was defined as the ratio between F50 (clonal expansion) and ExV (chaos), using BLOSUM62-based TCRdist between CDR3 peptides within each V-J. Welch's t-statistics and random forest reduced some 510 V-J features to under 15, which were used in a naive Bayes classifier (R e1071). The public reads were reprocessed in TCRdb via fastp at Q25 and MiXCR, keeping in-frame beta chains. Entries that share a CDR3 protein sequence are merged under the most common genes and DNA. The V and J calls, along with clone size, are taken from TCRdb and not from the paper's own processing. The sample table records about 340,000 distinct CDR3 sequences; around a sixth of these occur just once. The ten largest clones take up about 53% of the sample.

Sample: blood. This TCR came from a woman in her forties or fifties with Graves' hyperthyroidism.

Read as DNA, the sequence is TGTGCCAGTAGTGTGCAGGGCAATCAGCCCCAGCATTTT. Translated, this is CASSVQGNQPQHF. This sequence uses TRBV19 and TRBJ1-5; there is no confident call for the D gene. The CDR3 sequence holds 13 residues, the cysteine and phenylalanine included. Kept here is only the CDR3 DNA, which spans 39 bases and is read in frame from base 1. Trimming at the junction amounts to 5 bases on V and 2 bases on J, and the germline ends lie 7 bases apart. The CDR1 and CDR2 encoded by the germline V gene (reference sequence) are LNHDA and SQIVND. Full variable domain (CDR3 extended with the reference TRBV19 and TRBJ1-5 proteins): DGGITQSPKYLFRKEGQNVTLSCEQNLNHDAMYWYRQDPGQGLRLIYYSQIVNDFQKGDIAEGYSVSREKKESFPLTVTSAQKNPTAFYLCASSVQGNQPQHFGDGTRLSIL.